Listed below are T cell receptor beta chains from one sample, sequenced in a study of T cells in Graves' hyperthyroidism and ophthalmopathy. TCRdb reanalysed the multiplex PCR reads using MiXCR and keeps one entry per CDR3 protein. Here the sample spans some 620,000 distinct CDR3 sequences, around 16% being singletons. The sequencing input was blood. Every receptor here comes from a woman under 40 with Graves' hyperthyroidism. Each CDR3 is given with its conserved first and last residue. The D gene is left open where the match is weak. Some rows have no size entry. The others give once, few or many, or a class for an expanded clone.

J gene	V gene	D gene	clone size	CDR3 DNA	CDR3 protein
TRBJ2-5	TRBV2	TRBD2	many	TGTGCCAGCAGTGACGGACTAGCGGGAATTATGGAGACCCAGTACTTC	CASSDGLAGIMETQYF
TRBJ2-7	TRBV28	TRBD2	many	TGTGCCAGCAGTTCCGTGTCTAGCGGCGACTACGAGCAGTACTTC	CASSSVSSGDYEQYF
TRBJ2-7	TRBV19	TRBD2	many	TGTGCCAGTAAGCAGCGGGAGGAATCCTACGAGCAGTACTTC	CASKQREESYEQYF
TRBJ2-5	TRBV7-2	TRBD1	NA	TGTGCCAGCAGCTTAGCAGGGGGCGAAGAGACCCAGTACTTC	CASSLAGGEETQYF
TRBJ2-6	TRBV28	NA	NA	TGTGCCAGCCGAGTAGCGGGGGCCAACGTCCTGACTTTC	CASRVAGANVLTF
TRBJ1-1	TRBV30	NA	many	TGTGCCTGGAGTGTTATTTCGAACACTGAAGCTTTCTTT	CAWSVISNTEAFF
TRBJ1-5	TRBV27	NA	few	TGTGCCAGCAGGACTACCGGGGGATATAGCAATCAGCCCCAGCATTTT	CASRTTGGYSNQPQHF
TRBJ2-2	TRBV11-1	NA	NA	TGTGCCAGCAGCTTAGCTAAGCCCTCGGGCACCGGGGAGCTGTTTTTT	CASSLAKPSGTGELFF
TRBJ1-5	TRBV28	TRBD1	few	TGTGCCAGCAGCCCGACAGGGTACGGCAATCAGCCCCAGCATTTT	CASSPTGYGNQPQHF
TRBJ2-2	TRBV14	NA	NA	TGTGCCAGCAGCCAAGACAACACCGGGGAGCTGTTTTTT	CASSQDNTGELFF
TRBJ2-4	TRBV27	NA	many	TGTGCCAGCCAGAGGACGGTTGGAGGCATTCAGTACTTC	CASQRTVGGIQYF
TRBJ2-1	TRBV24-1	TRBD2	many	TGTGCCACCAGTGACCGCGCAGCGGGAGGGTCTTACAATGAGCAGTTCTTC	CATSDRAAGGSYNEQFF
TRBJ2-1	TRBV7-3	TRBD2	NA	TGTGCCAGCAGGGCCTGGTTCCCTCGTCCCCGCGGGAGGGCCTGTGAACCGTACAATGAGCAGTTCTTC	CASRAWFPRPRGRACEPYNEQFF
TRBJ1-5	TRBV6-2/TRBV6-3	NA	few	TGTGCCAGCAATTCCTCAGTGCGCGATCAGCCCCAGCATTTT	CASNSSVRDQPQHF
TRBJ1-5	TRBV28	NA	many	TGTGCCAGCAGATACCGGACACTTAGCAATCAGCCCCAGCATTTT	CASRYRTLSNQPQHF
TRBJ1-5	TRBV2	TRBD1	many	TGTGCCAGCAGACCTAACAGGGGATTGAGCAATCAGCCCCAGCATTTT	CASRPNRGLSNQPQHF
TRBJ2-2	TRBV28	TRBD2	many	TGTGCCAGCGGGTCTAGCGGTGCGAACACCGGGGAGCTGTTTTTT	CASGSSGANTGELFF
TRBJ2-7	TRBV11-2	NA	many	TGTGCCAGCAGCCGTGGCGGCCCGAGGGGCGAGCAGTACTTC	CASSRGGPRGEQYF
TRBJ2-4	TRBV7-9	TRBD2	many	TGTGCCAGCAGCTTTTTCCGATCCGCGGGGGACATTCAGTACTTC	CASSFFRSAGDIQYF
TRBJ1-2	TRBV6-2/TRBV6-3	TRBD1	NA	TGTGCCAGCAGTTATCTTATTTCAGGGGGCCTTGGCTACACCTTC	CASSYLISGGLGYTF
TRBJ2-7	TRBV5-1	TRBD2	few	TGCGCCAGCAGCTACGGGACTAGCGGGCTCTCCTACGAGCAGTACTTC	CASSYGTSGLSYEQYF
TRBJ1-2	TRBV7-9	TRBD1	many	TGTGCCAGCAGCTATGGGACAGGAAAGTATGGCTACACCTTC	CASSYGTGKYGYTF
TRBJ2-3	TRBV20-1	NA	NA	TGCAGTCTACCCCTAGCGTCCCGCACAGATACGCAGTATTTT	CSLPLASRTDTQYF
TRBJ1-5	TRBV20-1	TRBD1	many	TGCAGTGCCAGGGGGTGGGACAGGGGAATGGGCAATCAGCCCCAGCATTTT	CSARGWDRGMGNQPQHF
TRBJ2-5	TRBV5-5	NA	many	TGTGCCAGCAGGGGGTTTGGAGGGGCACGAGAGACCCAGTACTTC	CASRGFGGARETQYF
TRBJ1-1	TRBV2	TRBD1	many	TGTGCCAGCAATGATCCCTCCTGGACAGGGCGGGACACTGAAGCTTTCTTT	CASNDPSWTGRDTEAFF
TRBJ1-4	TRBV20-1	NA	NA	TGCAGTGCTAGATCCAGGGAGGGGATTAATGAAAAACTGTTTTTT	CSARSREGINEKLFF
TRBJ2-2	TRBV7-2	NA	NA	TGTGCCAGCAGCTTAGCGGGGGGTCACACCGGGGAGCTGTTTTTT	CASSLAGGHTGELFF
TRBJ1-3	TRBV27	NA	few	TGTGCCAGCAGTTCCAGGGTGCTCTCTGGAAACACCATATATTTT	CASSSRVLSGNTIYF
TRBJ1-5	TRBV5-6	NA	NA	TGTGCCAGCAGCCCCCGTCGGGAGCCCCAGCATTTT	CASSPRREPQHF
TRBJ2-5	TRBV2	NA	many	TGTGCCAGCAGTCCGAGACAAGACCAAGAGACCCAGTACTTC	CASSPRQDQETQYF
TRBJ2-7	TRBV12-3/TRBV12-4	NA	many	TGTGCCAGCAGTTTAGATGGCCACGAGCAGTACTTC	CASSLDGHEQYF
TRBJ2-2	TRBV29-1	TRBD2	many	TGCAGCGTTGGAGGGACTAGGGCGGCCACCGGGGAGCTGTTTTTT	CSVGGTRAATGELFF